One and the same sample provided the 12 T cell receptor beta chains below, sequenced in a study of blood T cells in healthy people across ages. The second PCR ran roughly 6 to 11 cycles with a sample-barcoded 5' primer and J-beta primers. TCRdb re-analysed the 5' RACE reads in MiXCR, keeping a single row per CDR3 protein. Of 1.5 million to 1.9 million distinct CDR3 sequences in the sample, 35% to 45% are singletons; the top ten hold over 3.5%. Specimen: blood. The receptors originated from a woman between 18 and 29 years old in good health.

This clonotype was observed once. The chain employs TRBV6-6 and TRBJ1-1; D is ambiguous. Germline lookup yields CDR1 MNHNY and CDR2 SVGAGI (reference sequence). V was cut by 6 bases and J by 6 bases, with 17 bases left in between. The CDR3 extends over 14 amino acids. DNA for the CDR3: TGTGCCAGCAGACTACAGCCCTATGAACCTGAAGCTTTCTTT. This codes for CASRLQPYEPEAFF.

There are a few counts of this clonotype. CDR3 sequence (DNA): TGTGCCAGCAGCTTAGGGGAGGGGCGAGTAGAGCAGTTCTTC. It is translated as CASSLGEGRVEQFF. This chain joins TRBV7-2 and TRBJ2-1; TRBD2 matches 7 bases. With 1 base clipped from V and 10 bases from J, the junction kept 7 bases outside the gene matches. CDR1 and CDR2 (germline): SGHTA, FQGNSA. The CDR3 consists of 14 residues.

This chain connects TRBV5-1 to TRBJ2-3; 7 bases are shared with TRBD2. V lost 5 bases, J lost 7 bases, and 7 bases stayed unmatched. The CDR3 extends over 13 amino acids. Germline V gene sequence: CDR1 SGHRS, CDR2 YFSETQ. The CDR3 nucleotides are TGCGCCAGCAGTACAGGACTAGACCATACGCAGTATTTT. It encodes CASSTGLDHTQYF.

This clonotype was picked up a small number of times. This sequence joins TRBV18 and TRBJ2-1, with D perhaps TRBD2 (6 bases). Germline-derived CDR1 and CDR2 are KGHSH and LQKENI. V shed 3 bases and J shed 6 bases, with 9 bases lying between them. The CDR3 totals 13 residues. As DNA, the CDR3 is TGTGCCAGCTCACCGAGGGGAGGCAATGAGCAGTTCTTC. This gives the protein CASSPRGGNEQFF.

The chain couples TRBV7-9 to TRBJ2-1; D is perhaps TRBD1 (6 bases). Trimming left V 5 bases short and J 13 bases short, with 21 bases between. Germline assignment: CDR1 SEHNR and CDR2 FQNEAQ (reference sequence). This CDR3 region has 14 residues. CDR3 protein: CASSLETRTETQFF. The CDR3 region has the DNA TGTGCCAGCAGCCTCGAAACAAGGACAGAGACCCAGTTCTTC.

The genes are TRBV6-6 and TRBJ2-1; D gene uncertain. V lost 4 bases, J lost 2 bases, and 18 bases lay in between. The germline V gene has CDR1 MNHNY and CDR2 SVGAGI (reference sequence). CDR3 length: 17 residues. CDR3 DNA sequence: TGTGCCAGCAGTTCCCTCCGACATCTGGGCCCCTACAATGAGCAGTTCTTC. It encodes CASSSLRHLGPYNEQFF.

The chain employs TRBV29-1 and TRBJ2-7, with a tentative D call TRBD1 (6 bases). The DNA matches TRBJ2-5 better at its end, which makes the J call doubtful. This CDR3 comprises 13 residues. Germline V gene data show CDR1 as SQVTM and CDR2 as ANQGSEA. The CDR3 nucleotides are TGCAGCGCTGTTGCAGGGGTGGGGGAGACCCAGTACTTC. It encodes CSAVAGVGETQYF.

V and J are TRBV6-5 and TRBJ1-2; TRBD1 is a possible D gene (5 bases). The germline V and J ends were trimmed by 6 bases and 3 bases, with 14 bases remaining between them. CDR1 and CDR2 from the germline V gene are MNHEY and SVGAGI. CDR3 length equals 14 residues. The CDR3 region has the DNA TGTGCCAGCAGAGGTCTCTCGACAGACTATGGCTACACCTTC. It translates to CASRGLSTDYGYTF.

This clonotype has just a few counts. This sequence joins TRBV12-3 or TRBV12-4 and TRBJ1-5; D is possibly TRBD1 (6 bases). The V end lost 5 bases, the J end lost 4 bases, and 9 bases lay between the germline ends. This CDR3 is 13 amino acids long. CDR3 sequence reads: CASSHRVNQPQHF. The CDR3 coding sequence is TGTGCCAGCAGTCACAGGGTAAATCAGCCCCAGCATTTT.

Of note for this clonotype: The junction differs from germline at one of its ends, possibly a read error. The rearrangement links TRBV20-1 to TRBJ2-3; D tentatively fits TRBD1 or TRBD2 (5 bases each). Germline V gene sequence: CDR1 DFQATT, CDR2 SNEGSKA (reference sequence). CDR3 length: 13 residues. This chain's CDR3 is CSARGVSTDTQYF. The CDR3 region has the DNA TGCAGTGCTAGGGGGGTCAGCACGGATACGCAGTATTTT.

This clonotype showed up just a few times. CDR3 in amino acids: CASSVGGQMQETQYF. The CDR3 bases are TGTGCCAGCAGCGTAGGAGGACAGATGCAAGAGACCCAGTACTTC. The chain carries TRBV9 and TRBJ2-5, with D maybe TRBD1 (6 bases). The CDR3 is made up of 15 amino acids. Trimming cost V 0 bases and J 2 bases, with 11 bases left between them. From germline, CDR1 is SGDLS and CDR2 YYNGEE.

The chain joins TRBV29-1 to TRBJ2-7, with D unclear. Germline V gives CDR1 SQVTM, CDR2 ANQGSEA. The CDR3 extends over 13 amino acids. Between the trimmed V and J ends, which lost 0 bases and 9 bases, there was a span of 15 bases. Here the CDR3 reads CSVEDRLGLGQYF. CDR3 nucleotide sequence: TGCAGCGTTGAAGATCGTTTAGGGTTGGGGCAGTACTTC.